Below, 18 T cell receptor beta chains from the same sample are listed, as sequenced in a study of blood T cell repertoires in COVID-19. Profiled with immunoSEQ multiplex PCR; TCRdb holds only in-frame clones, not every one. The sample consists of 130,000 to 150,000 clones, over 65% of them appearing once. Input material: peripheral blood. The receptors stem from a human donor in a cohort sampled during active COVID-19.

This clone was detected only once. V usage is TRBV6-1 and J usage is TRBJ1-1; 8 bases line up with TRBD1. Germline CDR1 reads MNHNS; CDR2 reads SASEGT. V lost 2 bases and J lost 0; bases outside the gene matches: 14. The CDR3 has 19 amino acids. This chain's CDR3 is CASSETMGRGLIMNTEAFF. The DNA for the CDR3 is TGTGCCAGCAGTGAAACGATGGGCAGGGGGCTTATAATGAACACTGAAGCTTTCTTT.

V and J are TRBV19 and TRBJ2-1; the match to TRBD2 covers 13 bases. This CDR3 has 21 amino acids. V shed 5 bases, J shed 9 bases, and the junction held 25 bases outside the gene matches. The germline CDR1 and CDR2 sequences are LNHDA and SQIVND (reference sequence). CDR3 amino acids: CASSVRPFWTSGSGDPSEQFF. The CDR3 DNA sequence: TGTGCCAGTAGTGTCCGACCGTTTTGGACTAGCGGGAGTGGGGACCCCAGTGAGCAGTTCTTC. Based on the CDR3 plus reference TRBV19 and TRBJ2-1, the full variable domain is DGGITQSPKYLFRKEGQNVTLSCEQNLNHDAMYWYRQDPGQGLRLIYYSQIVNDFQKGDIAEGYSVSREKKESFPLTVTSAQKNPTAFYLCASSVRPFWTSGSGDPSEQFFGPGTRLTVL.

The chain combines TRBV9 with TRBJ2-3; a possible D gene is TRBD1 (5 bases). Trimming pared 3 bases from V and 4 bases from J, leaving 15 bases between. Germline CDR1 is SGDLS and CDR2 is YYNGEE. The CDR3 is 15 residues long. The CDR3 reads CASSDPQGPADTQYF. CDR3 sequence (DNA): TGTGCCAGCAGCGACCCTCAGGGCCCGGCAGATACGCAGTATTTT.

The sample holds one count of this clone. V and J are TRBV29-1 and TRBJ1-1, with a tentative D call TRBD1 (6 bases). The CDR3 totals 13 residues. Trimming took off 6 bases at V and 4 bases at J, with 15 bases between the two ends. Per the germline V gene, CDR1 is SQVTM and CDR2 is ANQGSEA. The CDR3 DNA reads as TGCAGCGTGGCAGGGGATTTCGCCACTGAAGCTTTCTTT. This gives the protein CSVAGDFATEAFF.

The chain has TRBV5-1 and TRBJ2-3, with 7 bases aligning to TRBD1. This CDR3 contains 15 residues. CDR1 is SGHRS and CDR2 is YFSETQ in the germline V gene. The J segment lost 0 bases and the V segment lost 6 bases, leaving 7 bases of the junction unmatched. In nucleotides, the CDR3 is TGCGCCAGCACCTCTGGGACAGCCAGCACAGATACGCAGTATTTT. It codes for CASTSGTASTDTQYF.

The J gene is TRBJ2-3, the V gene TRBV3-1 (or the pseudogene TRBV3-2), with D unresolved. The CDR3 covers 12 residues. V was pared by 1 base and J by 8 bases, with 7 bases between. CDR1 is LGHDT and CDR2 is YNNKEL in the germline V gene (reference sequence). The CDR3 loop is CASSQGPGTQYF. The CDR3 nucleotides read TGTGCCAGCAGCCAAGGCCCCGGTACGCAGTATTTT.

The chain is built from TRBV2 and TRBJ1-5; 9 positions match TRBD1. CDR3 length: 16 residues. The V segment lost 5 bases and the J segment 1 base; nucleotides outside the gene matches: 6. The germline gives CDR1 SNHLY, CDR2 FYNNEI. The CDR3: CASSSQGARSNQPQHF. The CDR3 nucleotides are TGTGCCAGCAGTTCACAGGGGGCGCGAAGCAATCAGCCCCAGCATTTT.

The chain recombines TRBV9 with TRBJ2-1, with a tentative D call TRBD2 (6 bases). Deletions cut 4 bases from V and 0 bases from J, with 17 bases between. The CDR3 loop spans 17 amino acids. Germline V lookup: CDR1 SGDLS, CDR2 YYNGEE. CDR3 loop: CASSTHPGGSSYNEQFF. DNA of the CDR3: TGTGCCAGCAGCACCCACCCCGGGGGATCCTCCTACAATGAGCAGTTCTTC.

The gene calls are TRBV2 and TRBJ1-3, with a possible D match to TRBD1 (6 bases). The length of the CDR3 is 14 residues. Germline lookup yields CDR1 SNHLY and CDR2 FYNNEI. V was cut by 7 bases and J by 0 bases, with 10 bases left in between. The DNA for the CDR3 is TGTGCCAGCACAGGACAGCACTCTGGAAACACCATATATTTT. Encoded protein: CASTGQHSGNTIYF.

This rearrangement joins TRBV5-1 to TRBJ1-4, with unresolved D. V dropped 2 bases and J dropped 0 bases, with 11 bases sitting between them. CDR1 is SGHRS and CDR2 is YFSETQ in the germline V gene. CDR3 length equals 16 residues. The CDR3 DNA sequence: TGCGCCAGCAGCTTTGCCCCGGGAGCAACTAATGAAAAACTGTTTTTT. Translating gives CASSFAPGATNEKLFF.

The chain joins TRBV21-1 to TRBJ2-2; the DNA was not compared with TRBD2, the D call given in the table. TRBV21-1 is flagged as a pseudogene. The CDR3 totals 15 residues. The CDR3 reads CASSKGRENTGELFF. The CDR3 DNA sequence: TGTGCCAGCAGCAAAGGGCGGGAGAACACCGGGGAGCTGTTTTTT.

The chain carries TRBV30 and TRBJ2-5, with 10 bases that match TRBD2. The V and J ends lost 4 bases and 1 base, in that order; junction bases with no gene match: 3. Germline-derived CDR1 and CDR2 are GTSNPN and SVGIG (reference sequence). The CDR3 totals 14 residues. CDR3 in DNA: TGTGCCTGGAAGCGGGAGGGACCCCAAGAGACCCAGTACTTC. It yields the protein CAWKREGPQETQYF.

V usage is TRBV18 and J usage is TRBJ2-3, with a possible D match to TRBD1 (6 bases). Germline CDR1 reads KGHSH; CDR2 reads LQKENI. The CDR3 has 13 amino acids. V was pared by 0 bases and J by 12 bases, with 13 bases between. This chain's CDR3 is CASSPPQGPGQYF. The CDR3 DNA reads TGTGCCAGCTCACCACCGCAGGGGCCCGGCCAGTATTTT.

The genes are TRBV9 and TRBJ1-5, with D maybe TRBD1 (5 bases). CDR1 SGDLS and CDR2 YYNGEE come from the germline V gene. The CDR3 is made up of 15 amino acids. The ends were cut back, 1 base at V and 1 base at J, with 9 bases in the middle. The CDR3 DNA sequence: TGTGCCAGCAGCGTATCAGGGATGAGCAATCAGCCCCAGCATTTT. As protein: CASSVSGMSNQPQHF.

V gene TRBV13 combines with J gene TRBJ1-1, with D perhaps matching TRBD1 (5 bases). CDR1 PRHDT and CDR2 FYEKMQ come from the germline V gene (reference sequence). V lost 2 bases and J lost 1, with 5 bases in between. CDR3 size: 13 residues. The CDR3 DNA sequence: TGTGCCAGCAGCTTACAGGGGAACACTGAAGCTTTCTTT. Its translation is CASSLQGNTEAFF.

With respect to this clone: Additional DNA sequences in this sample encode the identical CDR3. The chain recombines TRBV28 with TRBJ1-5; D ambiguous. The CDR3 has 14 amino acids. Germline values: CDR1 MDHEN, CDR2 SYDVKM. Trimming took 6 bases from V and 0 from J, leaving 9 bases between them. The CDR3 DNA sequence: TGTGCCAGCAGACGAGGATATAGCAATCAGCCCCAGCATTTT. It codes for CASRRGYSNQPQHF.

The chain links TRBV7-9 to TRBJ2-1; 7 bases map to TRBD1. This CDR3 has 18 amino acids. V shed 5 bases, J shed 0 bases, and the junction held 13 bases outside the gene matches. Germline-derived CDR1 and CDR2 are SEHNR and FQNEAQ (reference sequence). CDR3 region: CASSAQLGQVSSYNEQFF. In nucleotides, the CDR3 is TGTGCCAGCAGCGCCCAACTCGGACAGGTCAGCTCCTACAATGAGCAGTTCTTC. The full variable domain, completed using reference TRBV7-9 and TRBJ2-1, is DTGVSQNPRHKITKRGQNVTFRCDPISEHNRLYWYRQTLGQGPEFLTYFQNEAQLEKSRLLSDRFSAERPKGSFSTLEIQRTEQGDSAMYLCASSAQLGQVSSYNEQFFGPGTRLTVL.

This chain joins TRBV7-9 and TRBJ2-5; D might be TRBD2 (6 bases). Per germline, CDR1 SEHNR and CDR2 FQNEAQ (reference sequence). This CDR3 has 17 amino acids. The ends were cut back, 2 bases at V and 5 bases at J, with 21 bases in the middle. The DNA for the CDR3 is TGTGCCAGCAGCTTATCCGGAGGGAAAGGGGTTTGGGAGACCCAGTACTTC. Translating gives CASSLSGGKGVWETQYF.